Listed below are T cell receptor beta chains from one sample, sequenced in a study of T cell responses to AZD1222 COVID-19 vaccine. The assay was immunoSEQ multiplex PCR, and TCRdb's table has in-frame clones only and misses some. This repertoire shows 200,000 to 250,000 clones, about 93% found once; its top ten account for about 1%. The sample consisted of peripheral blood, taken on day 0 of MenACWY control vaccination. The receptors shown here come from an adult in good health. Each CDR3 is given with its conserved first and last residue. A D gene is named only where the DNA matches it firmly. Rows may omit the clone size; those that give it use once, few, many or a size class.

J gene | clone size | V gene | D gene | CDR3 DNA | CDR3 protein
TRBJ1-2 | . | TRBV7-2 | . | TGTGCCAGCAGCTTAGATCATAGGAACCTGAACTATGGCTACACCTTC | CASSLDHRNLNYGYTF
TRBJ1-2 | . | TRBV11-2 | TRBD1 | TGTGCCAGCAGCTCCCAGGGGGGAGATGGCTACACCTTC | CASSSQGGDGYTF
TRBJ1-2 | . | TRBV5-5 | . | TGTGCCAGCAGTCCACAGTCCCAGGTTGGCTACACCTTC | CASSPQSQVGYTF
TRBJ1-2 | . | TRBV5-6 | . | TGTGCCAGCAGCTTACGTCGCTATGGCTACACCTTC | CASSLRRYGYTF
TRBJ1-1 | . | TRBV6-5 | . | TGTGCCAGCAGACACGAGACTTCCTTGAACACTGAAGCTTTCTTT | CASRHETSLNTEAFF
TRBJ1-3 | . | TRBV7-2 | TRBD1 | TGTGCCAGCAGCCGGGACAGGCCCTCTGGAAACACCATATATTTT | CASSRDRPSGNTIYF
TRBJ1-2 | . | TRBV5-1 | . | TGCGCCAGCAGCTCAGGCGACAGGTTGCCGGACGGCTACACCTTC | CASSSGDRLPDGYTF
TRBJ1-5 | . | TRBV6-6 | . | TGTGCCAGCAGTTATACGGGTCAGCCCCAGCATTTT | CASSYTGQPQHF
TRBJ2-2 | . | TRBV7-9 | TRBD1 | TGTGCCAGCAGCTCAGACAGGGGCGAGAACACCGGGGAGCTGTTTTTT | CASSSDRGENTGELFF
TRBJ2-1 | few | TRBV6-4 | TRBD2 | TGTGCCAGCAGTGAAACTAGCGGGGGCCGGAATGAGCAGTTCTTC | CASSETSGGRNEQFF
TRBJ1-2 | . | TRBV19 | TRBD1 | TGTGCCAGTAGCACGACAGGGGGCCCCTACACCTTC | CASSTTGGPYTF
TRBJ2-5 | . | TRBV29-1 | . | TGCAGCGTTGGCCAGACAGGTGAAGAGACCCAGTACTTC | CSVGQTGEETQYF
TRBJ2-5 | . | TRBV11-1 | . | TGTGCCAGCAGCTCGGGGCCTCAAGAGACCCAGTACTTC | CASSSGPQETQYF
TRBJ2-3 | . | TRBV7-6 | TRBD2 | TGTGCCAGCAGCTCACGAACGGGGGGACTAACAGATACGCAGTATTTT | CASSSRTGGLTDTQYF
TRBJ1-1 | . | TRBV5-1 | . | TGCGCCAGCAGCCCCGGGGCCCTAGGGGAAGCTTTCTTT | CASSPGALGEAFF
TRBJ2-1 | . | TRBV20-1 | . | TGCAGTGCTAGTAACAGGGAAAATGAGCAGTTCTTC | CSASNRENEQFF
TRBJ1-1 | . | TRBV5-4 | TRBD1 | TGTGCCAGCAGCTTGGGACAGGGGGCCAACACTGAAGCTTTCTTT | CASSLGQGANTEAFF
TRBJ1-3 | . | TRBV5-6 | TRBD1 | TGTGCCAGCAGCTCGCCTACCGGGACAGGGATTGGAAACACCATATATTTT | CASSSPTGTGIGNTIYF
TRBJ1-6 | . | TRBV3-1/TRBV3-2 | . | TGTGCCAGCAGCCTCGGACCCGGAGGTAATTCACCCCTCCACTTT | CASSLGPGGNSPLHF
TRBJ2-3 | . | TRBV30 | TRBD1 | TGTGCCTGGACCCCGGGACAGGGGTTAACAGATACGCAGTATTTT | CAWTPGQGLTDTQYF
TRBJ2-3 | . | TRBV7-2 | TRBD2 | TGTGCCAGCAGCCCGGTGGGTAGCGGGTCCACAGATACGCAGTATTTT | CASSPVGSGSTDTQYF
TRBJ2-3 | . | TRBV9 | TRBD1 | TGTGCCAGCAGCGTAGGTACAGGGGAAGTTAGAGATACGCAGTATTTT | CASSVGTGEVRDTQYF
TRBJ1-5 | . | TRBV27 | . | TGTGCCAGCAGCCCGAGGGGGGGTGGCAATCAGCCCCAGCATTTT | CASSPRGGGNQPQHF
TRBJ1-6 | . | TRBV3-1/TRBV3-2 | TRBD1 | TGTGCCAGCAGCCAGTACGGGGACAGTTCACCCCTCCACTTT | CASSQYGDSSPLHF
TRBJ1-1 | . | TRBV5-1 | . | TGCGCCAGCAGCTTGGCCGCAGCGACGAACACTGAAGCTTTCTTT | CASSLAAATNTEAFF
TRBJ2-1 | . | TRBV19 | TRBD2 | TGTGCCAGTAGCCCTAGCGGGGGATTGCTGTACAATGAGCAGTTCTTC | CASSPSGGLLYNEQFF
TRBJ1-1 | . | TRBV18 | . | TGTGCCAGCTCACCACCGGGACCGCAGAAAGCTTTCTTT | CASSPPGPQKAFF
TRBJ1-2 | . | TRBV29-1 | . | TGCAGCGTTGAAGACAGGAACTATGGCTACACCTTC | CSVEDRNYGYTF
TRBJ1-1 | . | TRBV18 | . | TGTGCCAGCTTCGGGTCAGGATTGAACACTGAAGCTTTCTTT | CASFGSGLNTEAFF
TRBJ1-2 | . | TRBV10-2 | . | TGCGCCGTACAAGGGGCTAACTATGGCTACACCTTC | CAVQGANYGYTF
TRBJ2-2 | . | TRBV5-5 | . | TGTGCCAGCAGCCTGTACATCCGCGGGGAGCTGTTTTTT | CASSLYIRGELFF
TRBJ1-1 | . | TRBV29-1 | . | TGCAGCGTTTTGGCGGATGAAGCTTTCTTT | CSVLADEAFF
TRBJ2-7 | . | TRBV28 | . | TGTGCCAGCAGTTTTTACTCCTACGAGCAGTACTTC | CASSFYSYEQYF
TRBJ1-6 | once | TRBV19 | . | TGTGCCAGTAGTATAGAGGCTCTCGCCTATAATTCACCCCTCCACTTT | CASSIEALAYNSPLHF
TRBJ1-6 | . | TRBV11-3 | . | TGTGCCAGCAGCTTAGCAGGGAATTCACCCCTCCACTTT | CASSLAGNSPLHF
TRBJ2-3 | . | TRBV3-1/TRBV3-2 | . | TGTGCCAGCAGCCAAGGTGGAGGGGCCGGCACAGATACGCAGTATTTT | CASSQGGGAGTDTQYF
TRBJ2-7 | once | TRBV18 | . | TGTGCCAGCTCACCACAGCCAGGGCGGAACGAGCAGTACTTC | CASSPQPGRNEQYF
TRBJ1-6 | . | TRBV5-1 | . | TGCGCCAGCAGCTTGGCGACAGGAGGTCGTAATTCACCCCTCCACTTT | CASSLATGGRNSPLHF
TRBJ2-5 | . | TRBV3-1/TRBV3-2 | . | TGTGCCAGCAGCCAATCCCAAGAGACCCAGTACTTC | CASSQSQETQYF
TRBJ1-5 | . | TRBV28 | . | TGTGCCAGCAGTTTAAGGCAGCCCCAGCATTTT | CASSLRQPQHF
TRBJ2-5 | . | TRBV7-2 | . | TGTGCCAGCAGCTTCCAGGGGGGTGGGGAGACCCAGTACTTC | CASSFQGGGETQYF
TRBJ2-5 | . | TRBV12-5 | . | TGTGCTAGTGGTTTGGGGGGAGCCGGGACCCAGTACTTC | CASGLGGAGTQYF
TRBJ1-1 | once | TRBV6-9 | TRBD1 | TGTGCCAGGCGGGGGACAGAGAACACTGAAGCTTTCTTT | CARRGTENTEAFF
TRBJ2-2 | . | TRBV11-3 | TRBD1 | TGTGCCAGCAGCACCGGACAGGCCGGGGAGCTGTTTTTT | CASSTGQAGELFF
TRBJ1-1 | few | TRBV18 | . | TGTGCCAGCTCACCGGGGGCTAAAGCTGAAGCTTTCTTT | CASSPGAKAEAFF
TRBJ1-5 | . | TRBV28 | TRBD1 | TGTGCCGGACGAAGACCGGGACAGGAGCAGCATTTT | CAGRRPGQEQHF